A single sample gave rise to the 27 T cell receptor beta chains below, sequenced in a study of shared clonotypes between healthy human individuals. CD45RO-negative, CCR7-selected cells formed the naive CD8 fraction, which excluded terminally differentiated effector memory CD45RA+ cells. The protocol was immunoSEQ multiplex PCR, while the TCRdb copy is restricted to in-frame clones and leaves out a portion. This table holds around 2,000,000 clones, about 95% found once. The sample was naive CD8+ T cells sorted from blood. Receptors originate from a man younger than 35 in good health.

The chain uses TRBV16 and TRBJ2-5, with D perhaps matching TRBD1 or TRBD2 (6 bases each). Germline loops: CDR1 KGHSY, CDR2 FQNENV. The CDR3 has 13 amino acids. Trimming pared 7 bases from V and 4 bases from J, leaving 13 bases between. CDR3 in DNA: TGTGCCAGCACCTCACAGGGAGGAGAGACCCAGTACTTC. Translation: CASTSQGGETQYF.

The rearrangement uses TRBV13 and TRBJ1-3, with 7 bases lining up with TRBD1. V lost 5 bases to trimming and J lost 4 bases; unmatched junction nucleotides: 11. The germline gives CDR1 PRHDT, CDR2 FYEKMQ (reference sequence). The CDR3 extends over 16 amino acids. The CDR3 DNA is TGTGCCAGCAGCGGTATGACAGGGTTAAACGGAAACACCATATATTTT. It yields the protein CASSGMTGLNGNTIYF.

This chain connects TRBV27 to TRBJ1-2; possible D gene TRBD1, 6 bases. CDR3 length: 13 amino acids. The V end was cut by 3 bases, the J end by 6 bases, with 11 bases between. Germline CDR1 and CDR2: MNHEY and SMNVEV (reference sequence). The CDR3 sequence: CASSFTGKDGYTF. Here the CDR3 DNA reads TGTGCCAGCAGTTTTACAGGGAAGGATGGCTACACCTTC.

This chain uses TRBV5-1 with TRBJ2-7, with 8 bases lining up with TRBD2. V lost 2 bases and J lost 5; bases outside the gene matches: 12. The CDR3 has 16 amino acids. Germline assignment: CDR1 SGHRS and CDR2 YFSETQ. The CDR3, as DNA: TGCGCCAGCAGCTTAGGGCTAGCGGGCTCCGCGAACGAGCAGTACTTC. This encodes CASSLGLAGSANEQYF.

This chain connects TRBV28 to TRBJ1-2; D remains unclear. There are 15 residues in the CDR3. V dropped 3 bases and J dropped 5 bases, with 16 bases sitting between them. Germline V CDR1 and CDR2: MDHEN, SYDVKM. The DNA for the CDR3 is TGTGCCAGCAGTTTCGCGGCAGGCGCGACGTATGGCTACACCTTC. Protein sequence: CASSFAAGATYGYTF.

Worth noting for this clone: Other DNA sequences in the same sample also yield this CDR3. V usage is TRBV7-9 and J usage is TRBJ1-2; possible D gene TRBD1, 6 bases. CDR3 size: 13 residues. The V end was cut by 1 base, the J end by 3 bases, with 6 bases between. Germline V gene data show CDR1 as SEHNR and CDR2 as FQNEAQ (reference sequence). This CDR3 is CASSLGQDYGYTF. CDR3 coding DNA: TGTGCCAGCAGCTTAGGACAGGACTATGGCTACACCTTC.

This rearrangement joins TRBV30 to TRBJ2-7, with a weak D call TRBD2 (6 bases). V lost 5 bases and J lost 0, with 14 bases in between. Germline V CDR1 and CDR2: GTSNPN, SVGIG (reference sequence). This CDR3 is built from 14 residues. CDR3 sequence reads: CAWAWEESSYEQYF. CDR3 bases: TGTGCCTGGGCCTGGGAGGAGAGCTCCTACGAGCAGTACTTC.

The chain is built from TRBV5-1 and TRBJ2-5; D not certain. Germline V gives CDR1 SGHRS, CDR2 YFSETQ. The V gene lost 0 bases and the J gene lost 0 bases, with 6 bases spanning the gap. The CDR3 length is 14 residues. CDR3: CASSLGFYQETQYF. In DNA, the CDR3 is TGCGCCAGCAGCTTGGGGTTTTACCAAGAGACCCAGTACTTC.

V is TRBV5-6 and J is TRBJ2-2, with 8 bases identical to TRBD1. V gave up 3 bases and J gave up 2 bases; unmatched junction bases: 9. Germline V gives CDR1 SGHDT, CDR2 YYEEEE. The CDR3 is made up of 17 amino acids. CDR3 nucleotides: TGTGCCAGCAGCTCCATCGACAGGGGATTTAACACCGGGGAGCTGTTTTTT. This translates into CASSSIDRGFNTGELFF.

This clone has only one observation. At the DNA level, this CDR3 is encoded by other sequences in the same sample as well. V and J are TRBV2 and TRBJ2-1; D is uncertain. This CDR3 is built from 10 residues. Germline V gives CDR1 SNHLY, CDR2 FYNNEI. V was pared by 6 bases and J by 9 bases, with 6 bases between. CDR3 protein: CASRWGEQFF. Written as DNA, the CDR3 is TGTGCCAGCAGATGGGGTGAGCAGTTCTTC.

As concerns this clone: This same CDR3 is encoded by further DNA sequences in the sample. This chain connects TRBV7-9 to TRBJ2-1; D remains unclear. The CDR3 spans 11 residues. The germline gives CDR1 SEHNR, CDR2 FQNEAQ (reference sequence). V lost 1 base and J lost 10, with 5 bases in between. CDR3: CASSLGPEQFF. The CDR3 DNA follows: TGTGCCAGCAGCTTAGGACCCGAGCAGTTCTTC.

The V call is TRBV29-1, the J call TRBJ2-3, with D unresolved. CDR3 size: 15 residues. CDR1 and CDR2 (germline): SQVTM, ANQGSEA. V was clipped by 5 bases and J by 0 bases, with 15 bases between them. The CDR3 DNA sequence: TGCAGCGTTCCGATACGACCCCTAAGCACAGATACGCAGTATTTT. This sequence encodes CSVPIRPLSTDTQYF.

The rearrangement uses TRBV20-1 and TRBJ2-1; tentative D call: TRBD2 (6 bases). The germline V and J ends were trimmed by 6 bases and 9 bases, with 12 bases remaining between them. Germline CDR1 and CDR2: DFQATT and SNEGSKA (reference sequence). The CDR3 has 11 residues. The CDR3, as DNA: TGCAGTGCCCCGACTAGTGGTGAGCAGTTCTTC. It translates to CSAPTSGEQFF.

V usage is TRBV4-3 and J usage is TRBJ2-3; D is uncertain. Germline V lookup: CDR1 LGHNA, CDR2 YSLEER. The CDR3 sequence is 13 residues long. V lost 1 base and J 6 bases, leaving 8 bases between the germline ends. This CDR3 is CASSQAKWDTQYF. CDR3 in DNA: TGCGCCAGCAGCCAAGCGAAATGGGATACGCAGTATTTT.

The chain links TRBV6-5 to TRBJ2-4, with a tentative D call TRBD1 (6 bases). The length of the CDR3 is 13 residues. CDR1 and CDR2 from the germline V gene are MNHEY and SVGAGI. V lost 5 bases to trimming and J lost 6 bases, with 11 bases between them. The CDR3, as DNA: TGTGCCAGCAGTCAGGGACACCCAAACATTCAGTACTTC. Protein product: CASSQGHPNIQYF.

For the CDR3, the DNA is TGTGCCAGCAGCCCTGGGGATAGCTATGGCTACACCTTC. Translated, it gives CASSPGDSYGYTF. The chain couples TRBV7-9 to TRBJ1-2; D is ambiguous. CDR1 and CDR2 (germline): SEHNR, FQNEAQ (reference sequence). This CDR3 spans 13 amino acids. Trimming pared 5 bases from V and 4 bases from J, leaving 11 bases between.

The chain has TRBV7-9 and TRBJ2-1, with 13 bases that match TRBD2. The CDR3 has 19 amino acids. Germline CDR1 reads SEHNR; CDR2 reads FQNEAQ (reference sequence). The trim removed 0 bases at V and 0 bases at J, leaving 5 bases unmatched. CDR3 in amino acids: CASSLAAGTSGNSYNEQFF. In DNA form, the CDR3 reads TGTGCCAGCAGCTTAGCGGCGGGGACTAGCGGGAACTCCTACAATGAGCAGTTCTTC.

The CDR3 protein is CASSISAGSSYEQYF. In DNA, the CDR3 is TGTGCCAGTAGTATATCGGCGGGGAGCTCCTACGAGCAGTACTTC. V usage is TRBV19 and J usage is TRBJ2-7; D possibly corresponds to TRBD2 (6 bases). The CDR3 contains 15 residues. In germline, CDR1 is LNHDA, CDR2 SQIVND (reference sequence). Trimming left V 2 bases short and J 0 bases short, with 11 bases between.

The chain carries TRBV27 and TRBJ2-2; D perhaps matches TRBD2 (7 bases). The germline CDR1 and CDR2 sequences are MNHEY and SMNVEV (reference sequence). The germline V and J ends were trimmed by 1 base and 0 bases, with 24 bases remaining between them. The CDR3 loop spans 21 amino acids. As DNA, the CDR3 is TGTGCCAGCAGTTTATTGTTCCCGGGGGGCGGTGACGGGACGAACACCGGGGAGCTGTTTTTT. Protein: CASSLLFPGGGDGTNTGELFF.

This chain joins TRBV27 and TRBJ2-7, with D perhaps being TRBD1 or TRBD2 (5 bases each). The germline V gene encodes CDR1 MNHEY and CDR2 SMNVEV (reference sequence). The CDR3 is made up of 13 amino acids. V was clipped by 8 bases and J by 6 bases, with 17 bases between them. The CDR3 here is CASGLGAGIEQYF. The CDR3, as DNA: TGTGCCAGCGGGCTCGGGGCAGGGATCGAGCAGTACTTC.

The count of this clone is one. The rearrangement joins TRBV5-8 to TRBJ2-2; 7 bases are shared with TRBD1. Germline values: CDR1 SGHTS, CDR2 YDEGEE. This CDR3 region has 18 residues. V dropped 0 bases and J dropped 2; count of bases not matched to a gene: 10. The CDR3 reads CASSLDLYRGRNTGELFF. The CDR3 nucleotides are TGTGCCAGCAGCTTGGATCTGTATAGGGGGCGAAACACCGGGGAGCTGTTTTTT. Drawing the rest from reference TRBV5-8 and TRBJ2-2, the complete variable domain is EAGVTQSPTHLIKTRGQQATLRCSPISGHTSVYWYQQALGLGLQFLLWYDEGEERNRGNFPPRFSGRQFPNYSSELNVNALELEDSALYLCASSLDLYRGRNTGELFFGEGSRLTVL.

For the CDR3, the DNA is TGTGCCAGCAGTAACACTGGACCGGCAACTAATGAAAAACTGTTTTTT. Protein: CASSNTGPATNEKLFF. The rearrangement links TRBV2 to TRBJ1-4, with unresolved D. The germline V gene encodes CDR1 SNHLY and CDR2 FYNNEI. The V end was cut by 5 bases, the J end by 0 bases, with 13 bases between. The length of the CDR3 is 16 residues.

The rearrangement links TRBV7-9 to TRBJ2-1; maybe TRBD2 (6 bases). The germline CDR1 and CDR2 sequences are SEHNR and FQNEAQ (reference sequence). The CDR3 has 16 residues. The germline V and J ends were trimmed by 1 base and 2 bases, with 12 bases remaining between them. CDR3 loop: CASSLVVAGPYNEQFF. The CDR3 DNA is TGTGCCAGCAGCTTAGTTGTTGCGGGGCCCTACAATGAGCAGTTCTTC. Full variable domain (rest looked up from reference TRBV7-9 and TRBJ2-1): DTGVSQNPRHKITKRGQNVTFRCDPISEHNRLYWYRQTLGQGPEFLTYFQNEAQLEKSRLLSDRFSAERPKGSFSTLEIQRTEQGDSAMYLCASSLVVAGPYNEQFFGPGTRLTVL.

This CDR3 is CASSGGATRIYEQYF. For the CDR3, the DNA is TGTGCCAGCAGTGGAGGGGCGACCCGCATCTACGAGCAGTACTTC. This chain joins TRBV27 and TRBJ2-7, with D perhaps TRBD2 (6 bases). There are 15 residues in the CDR3. Germline assignment: CDR1 MNHEY and CDR2 SMNVEV (reference sequence). The V and J ends lost 5 bases and 3 bases respectively, with 17 bases between them.

The chain carries TRBV5-4 and TRBJ2-5, with no clear D. V was shortened by 0 bases and J by 2 bases, with 8 bases between the two germline ends. The CDR3 runs to 14 residues. Germline assignment: CDR1 SGHNT and CDR2 YYREEE (reference sequence). The CDR3 loop reads CASSLGHQQETQYF. CDR3 in DNA: TGTGCCAGCAGCTTGGGACACCAACAAGAGACCCAGTACTTC.

This clone has just one count. The same CDR3 arises from other DNA sequences in this sample as well. The chain joins TRBV2 to TRBJ2-1; 8 bases match TRBD2. The CDR3 is 15 amino acids. Germline V CDR1 and CDR2: SNHLY, FYNNEI. V shed 2 bases, J shed 0 bases, and the junction held 0 bases outside the gene matches. The CDR3 DNA follows: TGTGCCAGCAGTGAAAGCGGGGGCTCCTACAATGAGCAGTTCTTC. It encodes CASSESGGSYNEQFF.

This chain links TRBV7-9 with TRBJ2-6; 9 nucleotides agree with TRBD2. The CDR3 extends over 17 amino acids. V shed 5 bases, J shed 1 base, and the junction held 6 bases outside the gene matches. The germline CDR1 and CDR2 sequences are SEHNR and FQNEAQ (reference sequence). The CDR3 sequence is CASSNSGRGSGANVLTF. CDR3 nucleotide sequence: TGTGCCAGCAGCAATAGCGGGAGAGGTTCTGGGGCCAACGTCCTGACTTTC.